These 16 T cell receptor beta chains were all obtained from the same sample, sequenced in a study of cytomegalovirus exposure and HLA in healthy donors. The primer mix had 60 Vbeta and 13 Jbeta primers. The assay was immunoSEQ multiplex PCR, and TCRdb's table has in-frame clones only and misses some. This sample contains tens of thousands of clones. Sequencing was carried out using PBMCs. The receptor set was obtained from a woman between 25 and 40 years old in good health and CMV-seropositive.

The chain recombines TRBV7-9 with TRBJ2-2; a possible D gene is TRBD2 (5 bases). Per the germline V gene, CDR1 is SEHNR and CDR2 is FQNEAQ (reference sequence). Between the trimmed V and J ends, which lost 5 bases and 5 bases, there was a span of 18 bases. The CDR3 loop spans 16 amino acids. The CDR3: CASSLSEREITGELFF. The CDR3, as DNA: TGTGCCAGCAGCCTTTCGGAGAGGGAAATTACCGGGGAGCTGTTTTTT. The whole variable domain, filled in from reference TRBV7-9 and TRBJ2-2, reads DTGVSQNPRHKITKRGQNVTFRCDPISEHNRLYWYRQTLGQGPEFLTYFQNEAQLEKSRLLSDRFSAERPKGSFSTLEIQRTEQGDSAMYLCASSLSEREITGELFFGEGSRLTVL.

The DNA for the CDR3 is TGTGCCAGCAGCCGACAGGGGAGCGGTGAAAAACTGTTTTTT. Amino acids: CASSRQGSGEKLFF. This chain uses TRBV6-5 with TRBJ1-4; 8 bases align to TRBD1. CDR3 length equals 14 residues. Trimming at V came to 6 bases and at J to 7 bases, leaving 7 bases not matched to a gene. Germline V gene lookup returns CDR1 MNHEY and CDR2 SVGAGI.

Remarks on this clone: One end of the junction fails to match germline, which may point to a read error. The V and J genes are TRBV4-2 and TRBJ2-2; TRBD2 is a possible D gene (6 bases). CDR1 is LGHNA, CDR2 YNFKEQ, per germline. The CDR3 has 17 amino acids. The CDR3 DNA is TGTGCCAGCAGCCAAGGGGAGCACTCACGCGACACCGGGGGGCTGTTTTTT. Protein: CASSQGEHSRDTGGLFF.

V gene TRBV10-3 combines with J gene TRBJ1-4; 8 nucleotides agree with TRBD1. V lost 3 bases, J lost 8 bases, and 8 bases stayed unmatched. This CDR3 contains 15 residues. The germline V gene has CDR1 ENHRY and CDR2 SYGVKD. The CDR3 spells CAISDSTGGREKLFF. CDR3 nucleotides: TGTGCCATCAGTGATTCAACAGGGGGTCGGGAAAAACTGTTTTTT.

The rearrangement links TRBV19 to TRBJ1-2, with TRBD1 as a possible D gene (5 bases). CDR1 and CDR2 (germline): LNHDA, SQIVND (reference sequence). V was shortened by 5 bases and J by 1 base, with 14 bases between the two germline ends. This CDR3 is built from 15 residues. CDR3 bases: TGTGCCAGTAGTTCCGGGGGTAGTCTTAACTATGGCTACACCTTC. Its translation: CASSSGGSLNYGYTF.

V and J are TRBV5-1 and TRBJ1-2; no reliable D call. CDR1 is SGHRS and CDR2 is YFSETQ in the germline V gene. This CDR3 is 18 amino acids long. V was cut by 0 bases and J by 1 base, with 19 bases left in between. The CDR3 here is CASSLEEGGGALNYGYTF. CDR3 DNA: TGCGCCAGCAGCTTGGAGGAGGGCGGTGGCGCCCTTAACTATGGCTACACCTTC.

The CDR3 loop reads CASSQDPPITLPNEKLFF. The CDR3 DNA follows: TGCGCCAGCAGCCAAGATCCACCTATAACCCTCCCTAATGAAAAACTGTTTTTT. The chain joins TRBV4-1 to TRBJ1-4; D uncertain. The CDR3 sequence is 18 residues long. The germline V gene encodes CDR1 MGHRA and CDR2 YSYEKL. V was cut by 0 bases and J by 3 bases, with 17 bases left in between.

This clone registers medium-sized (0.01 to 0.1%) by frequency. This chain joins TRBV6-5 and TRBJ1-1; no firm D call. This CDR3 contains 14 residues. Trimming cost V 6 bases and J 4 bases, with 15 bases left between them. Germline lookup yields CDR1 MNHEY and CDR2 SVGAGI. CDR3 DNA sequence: TGTGCCAGCAGCCCGGGTGTGTTTGGCACTGAAGCTTTCTTT. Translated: CASSPGVFGTEAFF.

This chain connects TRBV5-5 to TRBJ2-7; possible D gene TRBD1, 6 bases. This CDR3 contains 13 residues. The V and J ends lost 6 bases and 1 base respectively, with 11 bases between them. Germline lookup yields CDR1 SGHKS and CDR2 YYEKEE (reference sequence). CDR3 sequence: CASTLTGSYEQYF. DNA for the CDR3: TGTGCCAGCACCCTGACAGGATCCTACGAGCAGTACTTC.

The CDR3 coding sequence is TGTGCCAGCAGGGAGTGGGAGACCCAGTACTTC. Its translation: CASREWETQYF. The rearrangement links TRBV7-9 to TRBJ2-5; D remains ambiguous. Germline V CDR1 and CDR2: SEHNR, FQNEAQ (reference sequence). The CDR3 has 11 amino acids. V lost 6 bases and J 5 bases, leaving 7 bases between the germline ends.

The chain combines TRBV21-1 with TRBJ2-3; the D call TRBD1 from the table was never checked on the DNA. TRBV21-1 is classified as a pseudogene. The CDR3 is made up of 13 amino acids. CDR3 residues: CASSKGATDTQYF. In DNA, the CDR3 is TGTGCCAGCAGCAAAGGGGCCACAGATACGCAGTATTTT.

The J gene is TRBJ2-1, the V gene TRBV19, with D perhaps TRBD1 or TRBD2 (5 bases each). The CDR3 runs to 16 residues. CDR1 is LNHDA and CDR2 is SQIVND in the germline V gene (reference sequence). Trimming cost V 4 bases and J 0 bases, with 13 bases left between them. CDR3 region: CASSTEGLSSYNEQFF. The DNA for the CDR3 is TGTGCCAGTAGTACAGAGGGGCTGAGCTCCTACAATGAGCAGTTCTTC.

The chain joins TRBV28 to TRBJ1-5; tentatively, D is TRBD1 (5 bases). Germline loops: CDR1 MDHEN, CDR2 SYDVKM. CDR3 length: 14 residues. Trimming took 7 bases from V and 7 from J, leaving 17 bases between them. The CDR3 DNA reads TGTGCCAGCACCCCTAGCGGGCGGGGGCAGCCCCAGCATTTT. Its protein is CASTPSGRGQPQHF.

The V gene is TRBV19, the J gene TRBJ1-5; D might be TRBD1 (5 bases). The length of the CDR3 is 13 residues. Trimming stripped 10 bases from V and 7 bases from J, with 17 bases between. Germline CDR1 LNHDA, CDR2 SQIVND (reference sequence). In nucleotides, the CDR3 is TGTGCCACCACTAGGCAGGGAGGACAGCCCCAGCATTTT. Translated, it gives CATTRQGGQPQHF.

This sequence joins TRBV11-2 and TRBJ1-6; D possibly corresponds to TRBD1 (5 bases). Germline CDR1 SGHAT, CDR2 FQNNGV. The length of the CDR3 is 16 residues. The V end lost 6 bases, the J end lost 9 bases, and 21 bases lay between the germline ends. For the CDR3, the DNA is TGTGCCAGCAGTTCACCCCGGCAGGGTGGAAGTTCACCCCTCCACTTT. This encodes CASSSPRQGGSSPLHF.

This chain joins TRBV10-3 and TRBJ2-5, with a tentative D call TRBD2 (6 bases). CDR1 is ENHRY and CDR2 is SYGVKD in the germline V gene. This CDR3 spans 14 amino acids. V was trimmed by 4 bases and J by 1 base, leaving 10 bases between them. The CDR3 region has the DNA TGTGCCATCAGTGGCCTGGGGGGCCAAGAGACCCAGTACTTC. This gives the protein CAISGLGGQETQYF.